A single sample gave rise to the 32 T cell receptor beta chains below, sequenced in a study of circulating and synovial CD4+ cells in juvenile arthritis. TCRdb's table, derived via immunoSEQ multiplex PCR, lists solely in-frame clones and lacks some. The repertoire holds over 11,000 clones, with over 80% as singletons. The sequenced sample was CD4+ T cells from synovial fluid. These receptors were taken from a human patient with juvenile idiopathic arthritis. Some clones in this sample may be carry-over from other donors' samples.

V gene TRBV30 combines with J gene TRBJ1-5; no reliable D call. The germline V gene encodes CDR1 GTSNPN and CDR2 SVGIG (reference sequence). The length of the CDR3 is 13 residues. Trimming shortened V by 5 bases and J by 2 bases, and 10 bases separated the two germline ends. The CDR3: CAWATGGNQPQHF. The CDR3, as DNA: TGTGCCTGGGCGACGGGAGGCAATCAGCCCCAGCATTTT.

The chain is built from TRBV4-3 and TRBJ1-3; maybe TRBD1 (6 bases). The CDR3 has 15 amino acids. The V and J ends lost 0 bases and 1 base respectively, with 7 bases between them. Germline V CDR1 and CDR2: LGHNA, YSLEER. CDR3 bases: TGCGCCAGCAGCCAAGAGGGACATTCTGGAAACACCATATATTTT. The encoded protein is CASSQEGHSGNTIYF.

The chain joins TRBV5-6 to TRBJ1-4, with D possibly TRBD1 on 5 matching bases. CDR1 SGHDT and CDR2 YYEEEE come from the germline V gene. Trimming cost V 7 bases and J 0 bases, with 10 bases left between them. There are 14 residues in the CDR3. In nucleotides, the CDR3 is TGTGCCAGCGAGTCGACAGCAACTAATGAAAAACTGTTTTTT. Protein product: CASESTATNEKLFF.

This chain connects TRBV28 to TRBJ1-4; no firm D call. This CDR3 comprises 14 residues. V lost 8 bases, J lost 7 bases, and 17 bases lay in between. Germline-derived CDR1 and CDR2 are MDHEN and SYDVKM. As DNA, the CDR3 is TGTGCCAGCGGCAGCGGAAACTTAGGTGAAAAACTGTTTTTT. Its protein is CASGSGNLGEKLFF.

The chain combines TRBV27 with TRBJ1-1; 9 positions agree with TRBD1. The CDR3 loop spans 14 amino acids. V was clipped by 7 bases and J by 4 bases; unmatched bases: 7. CDR1 and CDR2 from the germline V gene are MNHEY and SMNVEV (reference sequence). CDR3 sequence: CASTLLTGGTEAFF. In DNA form, the CDR3 reads TGTGCCAGCACCCTTTTGACAGGGGGCACTGAAGCTTTCTTT.

J is TRBJ1-3 and V is TRBV11-2; D gene uncertain. Germline lookup yields CDR1 SGHAT and CDR2 FQNNGV. Trimming removed 5 bases at V and 1 base at J, with 12 bases between. The CDR3 consists of 15 residues. The CDR3 DNA is TGTGCCAGCAGCCCTATGAGTATATCTGGAAACACCATATATTTT. This translates into CASSPMSISGNTIYF.

The V gene is TRBV14, the J gene TRBJ1-4, with TRBD1 as a possible D gene (6 bases). Trimming stripped 4 bases from V and 3 bases from J, with 12 bases between. CDR3 length: 15 amino acids. CDR1 SGHDN and CDR2 FVKESK come from the germline V gene. The chain's CDR3 is CASSLLGAANEKLFF. The CDR3 bases are TGTGCCAGCAGCCTCTTGGGGGCCGCTAATGAAAAACTGTTTTTT. Complete variable domain (other parts from reference TRBV14 and TRBJ1-4): EAGVTQFPSHSVIEKGQTVTLRCDPISGHDNLYWYRRVMGKEIKFLLHFVKESKQDESGMPNNRFLAERTGGTYSTLKVQPAELEDSGVYFCASSLLGAANEKLFFGSGTQLSVL.

The chain is built from TRBV19 and TRBJ2-7; 8 nucleotides align to TRBD1. This CDR3 is built from 15 residues. Trimming took 7 bases from V and 3 from J; bases not matched to a gene: 11. Per germline, CDR1 LNHDA and CDR2 SQIVND (reference sequence). The CDR3 spells CASTSGQGWDYEQYF. For the CDR3, the DNA is TGTGCCAGTACCTCCGGACAGGGATGGGACTACGAGCAGTACTTC.

The chain uses TRBV6-5 and TRBJ1-4; 11 bases map to TRBD1. The germline V gene has CDR1 MNHEY and CDR2 SVGAGI. This CDR3 is built from 14 residues. The junction had 4 bases not matched to a gene; V was cut back by 6 bases and J by 7 bases. CDR3 region: CASRGTGGGEKLFF. In DNA form, the CDR3 reads TGTGCCAGCAGGGGGACAGGGGGAGGTGAAAAACTGTTTTTT.

The chain combines TRBV29-1 with TRBJ1-2; a weak D match, TRBD1 (5 bases). Per the germline V gene, CDR1 is SQVTM and CDR2 is ANQGSEA. The CDR3 has 11 amino acids. V was shortened by 4 bases and J by 7 bases, with 10 bases between the two germline ends. In DNA, the CDR3 is TGCAGCGTTGGACAGTACCTTGGCTACACCTTC. Protein sequence: CSVGQYLGYTF.

The chain is built from TRBV30 and TRBJ1-6, with 7 nucleotides matching TRBD1. The germline gives CDR1 GTSNPN, CDR2 SVGIG (reference sequence). CDR3 length equals 13 residues. The V and J ends lost 3 bases and 6 bases, in that order; junction bases with no gene match: 2. DNA for the CDR3: TGTGCCTGGAGAAGGGACAGTAATTCACCCCTCCACTTT. Amino acids: CAWRRDSNSPLHF.

The chain has TRBV4-1 and TRBJ1-5; 7 nucleotides align to TRBD1. The V gene end was trimmed by 6 bases and the J gene end by 6 bases; junction bases not matched to a gene: 11. Germline loops: CDR1 MGHRA, CDR2 YSYEKL. CDR3 length: 15 amino acids. CDR3 region: CASRQTGNFGQPQHF. In nucleotides, the CDR3 is TGCGCCAGCAGACAGACAGGGAATTTTGGTCAGCCCCAGCATTTT.

This clone has a single count. The rearrangement joins TRBV30 to TRBJ1-5; D is unresolved. The V gene lost 0 bases and the J gene lost 4 bases, with 7 bases spanning the gap. The CDR3 length is 13 residues. Germline loops: CDR1 GTSNPN, CDR2 SVGIG (reference sequence). The CDR3 spells CAWSVTYNQPQHF. In DNA form, the CDR3 reads TGTGCCTGGAGTGTAACTTATAATCAGCCCCAGCATTTT.

The rearrangement uses TRBV5-5 and TRBJ2-3, with unresolved D. V shed 5 bases and J shed 2 bases, with 6 bases lying between them. The CDR3 sequence is 12 residues long. The V gene's germline CDR1 is SGHKS and CDR2 YYEKEE (reference sequence). Here the CDR3 DNA reads TGTGCCAGCAGTCCCTTCACAGATACGCAGTATTTT. Translation gives CASSPFTDTQYF.

J is TRBJ2-3 and V is TRBV29-1; D possibly corresponds to TRBD1 (5 bases). V lost 4 bases and J 6 bases, leaving 17 bases between the germline ends. Germline V gives CDR1 SQVTM, CDR2 ANQGSEA. CDR3 length equals 14 residues. CDR3 residues: CSVVRQQVGDTQYF. CDR3 nucleotides: TGCAGCGTTGTAAGGCAACAGGTCGGGGATACGCAGTATTTT.

This chain joins TRBV18 and TRBJ2-6; 11 bases fit TRBD2. After removal of 3 bases from V and 2 bases from J, the junction contained 6 bases not matched to a gene. This CDR3 is built from 18 residues. CDR1 is KGHSH and CDR2 is LQKENI in the germline V gene. CDR3 nucleotides: TGTGCCAGCTCACCGAGACTAGCGGGGCGCACTGGGGCCAACGTCCTGACTTTC. It specifies CASSPRLAGRTGANVLTF.

This clone showed up just a few times. The gene calls are TRBV6-5 and TRBJ1-2; 8 bases are a match to TRBD1. V lost 5 bases to trimming and J lost 4 bases; unmatched junction nucleotides: 9. Germline V gives CDR1 MNHEY, CDR2 SVGAGI. CDR3 length equals 15 residues. Here the CDR3 DNA reads TGTGCCAGCAGTGCACAACCGGGACAGGTCTATGGCTACACCTTC. It codes for CASSAQPGQVYGYTF.

This sequence joins TRBV4-2 and TRBJ2-3; TRBD2 matches at 9 bases. Per germline, CDR1 LGHNA and CDR2 YNFKEQ. The V and J ends lost 1 base and 4 bases, in that order; junction bases with no gene match: 12. The CDR3 totals 18 residues. The CDR3 DNA follows: TGTGCCAGCAGCCAAGTTCGGGAGGGCGGCGGGGGGGCAGATACGCAGTATTTT. Its translation is CASSQVREGGGGADTQYF.

Concerning this clone: Relative to the germline gene, one junction end is altered; a read error may explain this. V usage is TRBV30 and J usage is TRBJ2-7, with D perhaps matching TRBD2 (7 bases). This CDR3 comprises 14 residues. CDR1 and CDR2 (germline): GTSNPN, SVGIG (reference sequence). CDR3 sequence (DNA): TGTGCCTGGGGTGTACAGGGAGGGAACAACGAGCAGTACTTC. Translating it yields CAWGVQGGNNEQYF.

This clone was detected a few times. V gene TRBV6-4 combines with J gene TRBJ1-2; 11 bases align to TRBD1. V trimming: 5 bases; J trimming: 8 bases; junction bases outside the gene matches: 7. This CDR3 comprises 14 residues. The V gene's germline CDR1 is MRHNA and CDR2 SNTAGT. CDR3 nucleotides: TGTGCCAGCAGTCGCGGACAGGGGGCTCGGGGCTACACCTTC. Amino acids: CASSRGQGARGYTF.

This chain uses TRBV5-1 with TRBJ1-6, with D perhaps matching TRBD1 (5 bases). The ends were cut back, 0 bases at V and 9 bases at J, with 13 bases in the middle. The V gene's germline CDR1 is SGHRS and CDR2 YFSETQ. The CDR3 covers 15 residues. DNA for the CDR3: TGCGCCAGCAGCTTGGGGGGCCAGGCAGGTTCACCCCTCCACTTT. This encodes CASSLGGQAGSPLHF.

The V gene is TRBV7-3, the J gene TRBJ2-2; weak D call: TRBD2 (7 bases). Germline V gene sequence: CDR1 SGHTA, CDR2 FQGTGA. The V end was cut by 4 bases, the J end by 0 bases, with 12 bases between. This CDR3 contains 16 residues. The CDR3 protein is CASSSGGQANTGELFF. Written as DNA, the CDR3 is TGTGCCAGCAGCTCCGGGGGGCAAGCGAACACCGGGGAGCTGTTTTTT.

On this clone: The germline gene is not matched at one end of the junction; a read error may be the cause. Other DNA sequences in the sample encode the same CDR3. The V call is TRBV6-5, the J call TRBJ1-6; 7 bases fit TRBD1. This CDR3 has 13 amino acids. Germline assignment: CDR1 MNHEY and CDR2 SVGAGI. CDR3 amino acids: CASTGQRNSPLHF. For the CDR3, the DNA is TGTGCCAGCACGGGACAGAGAAATTCCCCCCTCCACTTT.

The chain has TRBV6-5 and TRBJ1-6; no clear D. This CDR3 spans 12 amino acids. The V gene lost 8 bases and the J gene lost 8 bases, with 10 bases spanning the gap. Germline V CDR1 and CDR2: MNHEY, SVGAGI. The CDR3 region has the DNA TGTGCCAGCGGCTTTCTGGATTCACCCCTCCACTTT. Translated: CASGFLDSPLHF.

A single count supports this clone. The chain joins TRBV7-8 to TRBJ1-6; D call uncertain. This CDR3 has 17 amino acids. V dropped 2 bases and J dropped 5 bases, with 16 bases sitting between them. CDR1 SGHVS and CDR2 FQNEAQ come from the germline V gene. DNA of the CDR3: TGTGCCAGCAGCTTAAGGGAGGCGTCCTTTCATAATTCACCCCTCCACTTT. It yields the protein CASSLREASFHNSPLHF. The full variable domain, rest sourced from reference TRBV7-8 and TRBJ1-6, is GAGVSQSPRYKVAKRGQDVALRCDPISGHVSLFWYQQALGQGPEFLTYFQNEAQLDKSGLPSDRFFAERPEGSVSTLKIQRTQQEDSAVYLCASSLREASFHNSPLHFGNGTRLTVT.

The V call is TRBV7-2, the J call TRBJ1-2, with 8 bases aligning to TRBD1. V lost 4 bases, J lost 2 bases, and 6 bases stayed unmatched. The CDR3 contains 15 residues. The germline gives CDR1 SGHTA, CDR2 FQGNSA. The CDR3 region is CASSSTGGVNYGYTF. CDR3 in DNA: TGTGCCAGCAGCTCAACAGGGGGGGTGAACTATGGCTACACCTTC. Complete variable domain (other parts from reference TRBV7-2 and TRBJ1-2): GAGVSQSPSNKVTEKGKDVELRCDPISGHTALYWYRQSLGQGLEFLIYFQGNSAPDKSGLPSDRFSAERTGGSVSTLTIQRTQQEDSAVYLCASSSTGGVNYGYTFGSGTRLTVV.

This clone was seen more than once but under ten times. The CDR3 spells CAWSVQVDQPQHF. CDR3 sequence (DNA): TGTGCCTGGAGTGTACAGGTGGACCAGCCCCAGCATTTT. V usage is TRBV30 and J usage is TRBJ1-5; possible D gene TRBD1, 5 bases. CDR3 size: 13 residues. The germline CDR1 and CDR2 sequences are GTSNPN and SVGIG (reference sequence). The germline V and J ends were trimmed by 0 bases and 7 bases, with 10 bases remaining between them.

The rearrangement uses TRBV4-1 and TRBJ2-2; possibly TRBD1 for D (6 bases). Germline V CDR1 and CDR2: MGHRA, YSYEKL. The V and J ends lost 0 bases and 1 base respectively, with 12 bases between them. The CDR3 runs to 17 residues. The CDR3 protein is CASSQEKGTLNTGELFF. The CDR3 DNA is TGCGCCAGCAGCCAAGAGAAAGGGACACTGAACACCGGGGAGCTGTTTTTT.

This chain links TRBV10-3 with TRBJ2-7; no definite D call. The V gene lost 3 bases and the J gene lost 3 bases, with 15 bases spanning the gap. Germline-derived CDR1 and CDR2 are ENHRY and SYGVKD. The CDR3 has 15 amino acids. Written as DNA, the CDR3 is TGTGCCATCAGTGACCTTCGTGGGTCAGGCTACGAGCAGTACTTC. It yields the protein CAISDLRGSGYEQYF.

V and J are TRBV9 and TRBJ1-5; tentatively, D is TRBD1 (5 bases). Germline V gene sequence: CDR1 SGDLS, CDR2 YYNGEE. CDR3 length equals 14 residues. The V end lost 3 bases, the J end lost 7 bases, and 14 bases lay between the germline ends. This chain's CDR3 is CASSAQGGEQPQHF. CDR3 sequence (DNA): TGTGCCAGCAGCGCCCAGGGTGGAGAACAGCCCCAGCATTTT.

V gene TRBV6-5 combines with J gene TRBJ1-2, with D tentatively TRBD1 (6 bases). V lost 6 bases and J lost 5, with 19 bases in between. From germline, CDR1 is MNHEY and CDR2 SVGAGI. The CDR3 spans 15 residues. The DNA for the CDR3 is TGTGCCAGCAGCAAAAACAGGGATCTTGGGTATGGCTACACCTTC. It codes for CASSKNRDLGYGYTF.

The V call is TRBV7-2, the J call TRBJ2-1; 8 positions match TRBD2. The germline V gene encodes CDR1 SGHTA and CDR2 FQGNSA. V trimming: 1 base; J trimming: 1 base; junction bases outside the gene matches: 6. The CDR3 spans 17 residues. CDR3 sequence reads: CASSLGYLAGSYNEQFF. CDR3 sequence (DNA): TGTGCCAGCAGCTTAGGGTACCTAGCGGGTTCCTACAATGAGCAGTTCTTC.